Below are 32 T cell receptor beta chains sequenced from a single sample in a study of blood T cells in healthy people across ages. Through a sample-barcoded 5' primer and a J-beta primer mix, a second PCR was run for about 6 to 12 cycles. TCRdb analysed the 5' RACE reads with MiXCR anew, one entry per CDR3 protein. The table has over a million distinct CDR3 sequences, around 55% seen once. The sequencing sample was made of blood. The receptors were gathered from a man between 18 and 29 years old in good health.

This chain connects TRBV7-9 to TRBJ2-5; either TRBD1 or TRBD2 may supply D (5 bases each). The J call may be incorrect, as the DNA end agrees better with TRBJ2-7. CDR3 length: 13 residues. In germline, CDR1 is SEHNR, CDR2 FQNEAQ (reference sequence). The DNA of the CDR3 is TGTGCCAGCAGTTGGGACGGATTGGTCGAGCAGTACTTC. Amino acids: CASSWDGLVEQYF.

The chain joins TRBV6-2 or TRBV6-3 to TRBJ2-1; D might be TRBD1 or TRBD2, each matching 6 bases. This CDR3 comprises 16 residues. V shed 1 base and J shed 9 bases, with 19 bases lying between them. Germline V gives CDR1 MNHEY, CDR2 SVGEGT. Written as DNA, the CDR3 is TGTGCCAGCAGTTACTATGGAGATGGGGGGCATGGTGAGCAGTTCTTC. This translates into CASSYYGDGGHGEQFF.

The chain employs TRBV21-1 and TRBJ2-3; the listed D gene, TRBD2, was not tested against the DNA. TRBV21-1 is classified as a pseudogene. This CDR3 is built from 18 residues. CDR3 bases: TGTGCCAGCAGCAAAAAGTTAGCGGTGAGCAGGAGCACAGATACGCAGTATTTT. It is translated as CASSKKLAVSRSTDTQYF.

The chain uses TRBV7-9 and TRBJ1-1, with a weak D call TRBD1 (6 bases). Trimming shortened V by 4 bases and J by 3 bases, and 15 bases separated the two germline ends. The CDR3 is made up of 15 amino acids. Germline assignment: CDR1 SEHNR and CDR2 FQNEAQ (reference sequence). The CDR3, as DNA: TGTGCCAGCAGCTCCAGGACAGCGAAGGACACTGAAGCTTTCTTT. It specifies CASSSRTAKDTEAFF.

In its sample, this clonotype was seen a few times. The rearrangement links TRBV6-1 to TRBJ1-5, with D maybe TRBD1 (6 bases). The CDR3 runs to 18 residues. The germline V and J ends were trimmed by 1 base and 0 bases, with 16 bases remaining between them. In germline, CDR1 is MNHNS, CDR2 SASEGT. The CDR3 bases are TGTGCCAGCAGTGAAGACATGGGCAGGGGATATAGCAATCAGCCCCAGCATTTT. Translation gives CASSEDMGRGYSNQPQHF.

This clonotype was counted only a few times. The gene calls are TRBV15 and TRBJ2-7; possible D gene TRBD1, 5 bases. Germline-derived CDR1 and CDR2 are LNHNV and YYDKDF (reference sequence). CDR3 length: 14 amino acids. With 2 bases removed from V and 2 bases from J, the gap between germline ends came to 10 bases. CDR3 sequence reads: CATSRSGYAYEQYF. For the CDR3, the DNA is TGTGCCACCAGCAGATCAGGGTACGCCTACGAGCAGTACTTC.

CDR3 in amino acids: CASSYSLAVDTQYF. The DNA of the CDR3 is TGTGCCAGCAGTTACTCTCTAGCGGTGGATACGCAGTATTTT. The rearrangement joins TRBV6-5 to TRBJ2-3; 7 bases line up with TRBD2. CDR1 and CDR2 (germline): MNHEY, SVGAGI. The CDR3 extends over 14 amino acids. V dropped 0 bases and J dropped 6; count of bases not matched to a gene: 3.

The gene calls are TRBV5-1 and TRBJ1-1, with D hard to call. Trimming stripped 2 bases from V and 1 base from J, with 9 bases between. Germline-derived CDR1 and CDR2 are SGHRS and YFSETQ. The CDR3 consists of 14 residues. The CDR3 reads CASSLTSRNTEAFF. The CDR3 bases are TGCGCCAGCAGCTTAACTTCCCGGAACACTGAAGCTTTCTTT.

The V gene is TRBV10-3, the J gene TRBJ2-3; a weak D match, TRBD2 (7 bases). The ends were cut back, 2 bases at V and 4 bases at J, with 13 bases in the middle. CDR3 length: 15 amino acids. Germline-derived CDR1 and CDR2 are ENHRY and SYGVKD. The DNA of the CDR3 is TGTGCCATCAGTGAGAGGGCGGGGGCGGCAGATACGCAGTATTTT. It codes for CAISERAGAADTQYF.

To note about this clonotype: One junction end disagrees with the germline gene, perhaps due to a read error. This rearrangement joins TRBV20-1 to TRBJ2-7; possible D gene TRBD1, 5 bases. CDR3 size: 14 residues. Germline V CDR1 and CDR2: DFQATT, SNEGSKA (reference sequence). The CDR3 protein is CCATLDSSSYEQYF. Written as DNA, the CDR3 is TGCTGTGCTACTCTAGACAGCAGCTCCTACGAGCAGTACTTC.

This clonotype was found once. This chain joins TRBV12-5 and TRBJ1-5, with D unresolved. The CDR3 has 19 amino acids. Germline loops: CDR1 LGHNT, CDR2 FRNRAP. The V and J ends lost 4 bases and 2 bases respectively, with 24 bases between them. DNA for the CDR3: TGTGCTAGTGGTTCCGCCCATAAGTTTAGCATTCTCGGCAATCAGCCCCAGCATTTT. Translating gives CASGSAHKFSILGNQPQHF.

The CDR3 DNA reads as TGCGCCAGCAGCCAAGGGGGGCTAGCCTCCTACGAGCAGTACTTC. Its translation is CASSQGGLASYEQYF. The chain has TRBV4-1 and TRBJ2-7; a possible D gene is TRBD1 (6 bases). V dropped 1 base and J dropped 0 bases, with 10 bases sitting between them. The CDR3 runs to 15 residues. The germline gives CDR1 MGHRA, CDR2 YSYEKL.

This clonotype appeared a few times. V and J are TRBV7-8 and TRBJ2-7; 8 bases are shared with TRBD1. Germline CDR1 SGHVS, CDR2 FQNEAQ. The CDR3 contains 15 residues. The ends lost 4 bases at V and 3 bases at J; junction bases unmatched: 8. CDR3 DNA sequence: TGTGCCAGCAGCTCTAGGACAGGGAGTAACTACGAGCAGTACTTC. Translated, it gives CASSSRTGSNYEQYF.

The V and J genes are TRBV4-2 and TRBJ1-1, with 8 positions matching TRBD1. Germline V lookup: CDR1 LGHNA, CDR2 YNFKEQ. V shed 2 bases, J shed 3 bases, and the junction held 20 bases outside the gene matches. The CDR3 extends over 20 amino acids. The CDR3 nucleotides read TGTGCCAGCAGCCAATCCTCCTACGCCAGGGGGCCCACTAGAGACACTGAAGCTTTCTTT. Protein: CASSQSSYARGPTRDTEAFF.

A few counts support this clonotype. The rearrangement links TRBV4-1 to TRBJ1-4; D possibly corresponds to TRBD1 (5 bases). Germline V lookup: CDR1 MGHRA, CDR2 YSYEKL. The V gene lost 2 bases and the J gene lost 5 bases, with 9 bases spanning the gap. This CDR3 spans 14 amino acids. CDR3 in amino acids: CASSQPGDNEKLFF. The CDR3 region has the DNA TGCGCCAGCAGCCAACCCGGGGACAATGAAAAACTGTTTTTT.

This clonotype showed up just a few times. The rearrangement joins TRBV29-1 to TRBJ2-5; tentative D call: TRBD1 (5 bases). V was pared by 1 base and J by 2 bases, with 11 bases between. Germline V gene data show CDR1 as SQVTM and CDR2 as ANQGSEA. This CDR3 region has 14 residues. CDR3: CSVEGWGAQETQYF. In nucleotides, the CDR3 is TGCAGCGTTGAAGGGTGGGGCGCTCAAGAGACCCAGTACTTC. Combining the CDR3 with reference TRBV29-1 and TRBJ2-5 gives the whole variable domain SAVISQKPSRDICQRGTSLTIQCQVDSQVTMMFWYRQQPGQSLTLIATANQGSEATYESGFVIDKFPISRPNLTFSTLTVSNMSPEDSSIYLCSVEGWGAQETQYFGPGTRLLVL.

The chain has TRBV27 and TRBJ2-2, with D maybe TRBD1 (6 bases). CDR1 MNHEY and CDR2 SMNVEV come from the germline V gene (reference sequence). This CDR3 is 16 amino acids long. The ends were cut back, 8 bases at V and 0 bases at J, with 16 bases in the middle. CDR3 DNA: TGTGCCAGCGCCCGCAGGGGTTTTGCGAACACCGGGGAGCTGTTTTTT. This encodes CASARRGFANTGELFF.

This sequence joins TRBV6-5 and TRBJ1-1, with a possible D match to TRBD1 (5 bases). The V gene's germline CDR1 is MNHEY and CDR2 SVGAGI. The CDR3 extends over 12 amino acids. Trimming removed 5 bases at V and 9 bases at J, with 13 bases between. CDR3 bases: TGTGCCAGCAGTCCGGGGACGGAGAAAGCTTTCTTT. Amino acid sequence: CASSPGTEKAFF.

As for this clonotype: Sequence at one end of the junction differs from germline and may be a read error. The CDR3 nucleotides are TGTACCAGCAGTATTGACAGCCTTAATGAAAAGCTGTTTTTT. Translating it yields CTSSIDSLNEKLFF. The rearrangement joins TRBV6-5 to TRBJ1-4, with D perhaps matching TRBD1 (5 bases). This CDR3 spans 14 amino acids. Germline V gene sequence: CDR1 MNHEY, CDR2 SVGAGI.

V gene TRBV4-2 combines with J gene TRBJ2-5; 7 nucleotides line up with TRBD2. CDR3 size: 15 residues. V gave up 3 bases and J gave up 5 bases; unmatched junction bases: 9. In germline, CDR1 is LGHNA, CDR2 YNFKEQ. CDR3 in DNA: TGTGCCAGCAGCCAGAGCCGGACTAGTCCGGAGACCCAGTACTTC. Amino acids: CASSQSRTSPETQYF.

This rearrangement joins TRBV7-6 to TRBJ1-5, with D maybe TRBD1 (5 bases). This CDR3 contains 15 residues. Trimming took 1 base from V and 5 from J, leaving 12 bases between them. The germline V gene has CDR1 SGHVS and CDR2 FNYEAQ. The CDR3 reads CASSLGGRRDQPQHF. In nucleotides, the CDR3 is TGTGCCAGCAGCTTAGGGGGCAGGCGAGATCAGCCCCAGCATTTT.

The chain uses TRBV27 and TRBJ1-1; D remains unclear. V lost 8 bases and J lost 5, with 15 bases in between. CDR3 length: 13 residues. From germline, CDR1 is MNHEY and CDR2 SMNVEV (reference sequence). The CDR3 sequence: CASCRLQSTEAFF. The CDR3, as DNA: TGTGCCAGCTGCCGCCTGCAGTCGACTGAAGCTTTCTTT.

The chain joins TRBV29-1 to TRBJ1-2; 7 nucleotides agree with TRBD1. The CDR3 loop spans 13 amino acids. V lost 4 bases, J lost 6 bases, and 8 bases stayed unmatched. Germline V gene lookup returns CDR1 SQVTM and CDR2 ANQGSEA. The CDR3 DNA reads as TGCAGCGTTGTGGCAGGGGGGCTTGATGGCTACACCTTC. This sequence encodes CSVVAGGLDGYTF.

The chain joins TRBV7-2 to TRBJ2-7, with a tentative D call TRBD2 (5 bases). V was clipped by 5 bases and J by 0 bases, with 17 bases between them. The CDR3 consists of 16 residues. Germline CDR1 and CDR2: SGHTA and FQGNSA. The CDR3 DNA is TGTGCCAGCAGCCCCGCTTCCCCGGGGAGCTCCTACGAGCAGTACTTC. It encodes CASSPASPGSSYEQYF.

This clonotype showed up just a few times. This rearrangement joins TRBV6-6 to TRBJ2-5; the match to TRBD1 covers 8 bases. The V gene's germline CDR1 is MNHNY and CDR2 SVGAGI (reference sequence). The CDR3 runs 14 residues. Germline trimming cut 6 bases from V and 8 bases from J; bases unmatched to any gene: 11. CDR3 protein: CASRMDRAIDTQYF. The CDR3 DNA is TGTGCCAGCAGAATGGACAGGGCGATAGACACCCAGTACTTC.

This clonotype was observed a few times. The CDR3 reads CASSLQVTSASNNEQFF. The CDR3 DNA reads TGTGCCAGCAGCCTCCAGGTGACTAGCGCATCTAACAATGAGCAGTTCTTC. The chain is built from TRBV4-2 and TRBJ2-1; 8 bases align to TRBD2. J gave up 5 bases and V 4 bases, and 13 bases lay outside the gene matches. The CDR3 has 17 residues. Looked up from germline, CDR1 is LGHNA and CDR2 is YNFKEQ.

V and J are TRBV28 and TRBJ1-2; D perhaps matches TRBD1 (5 bases). V lost 7 bases and J 4 bases, leaving 10 bases between the germline ends. CDR1 and CDR2 (germline): MDHEN, SYDVKM. CDR3 length equals 12 residues. CDR3 coding DNA: TGTGCCAGCAATCAGGGTTTCTATGGCTACACCTTC. Its protein product is CASNQGFYGYTF.

The chain combines TRBV28 with TRBJ1-2, with D hard to call. CDR1 is MDHEN, CDR2 SYDVKM, per germline. The length of the CDR3 is 13 residues. The V end lost 5 bases, the J end lost 4 bases, and 11 bases lay between the germline ends. The CDR3 loop is CASSIHIVYGYTF. The DNA of the CDR3 is TGTGCCAGCAGTATCCATATTGTCTATGGCTACACCTTC.

This clonotype was seen only a few times. The CDR3 coding sequence is TGTGCCAGCAGCTTAGGGGGACGGCAACAAGAGACCCAGTACTTC. This translates into CASSLGGRQQETQYF. The J gene is TRBJ2-5, the V gene TRBV11-2, with D possibly called TRBD1 or TRBD2 (5 bases each). Germline CDR1 SGHAT, CDR2 FQNNGV. CDR3 size: 15 residues. Trimming removed 1 base at V and 2 bases at J, with 11 bases between. The complete variable domain, with remaining parts taken from reference TRBV11-2 and TRBJ2-5, reads EAGVAQSPRYKIIEKRQSVAFWCNPISGHATLYWYQQILGQGPKLLIQFQNNGVVDDSQLPKDRFSAERLKGVDSTLKIQPAKLEDSAVYLCASSLGGRQQETQYFGPGTRLLVL.

The chain joins TRBV3-1 to TRBJ2-5; TRBD1 might be the D (6 bases). The germline V gene has CDR1 LGHDT and CDR2 YNNKEL (reference sequence). The CDR3 has 15 amino acids. Trimming shortened V by 3 bases and J by 2 bases, and 13 bases separated the two germline ends. The CDR3 DNA follows: TGTGCCAGCAGCCAGGAGCAGGGGTGGCAAGAGACCCAGTACTTC. Its protein is CASSQEQGWQETQYF.

The chain joins TRBV5-1 to TRBJ1-1; D unclear. Trimming stripped 0 bases from V and 3 bases from J, with 9 bases between. This CDR3 is built from 14 residues. Germline CDR1 is SGHRS and CDR2 is YFSETQ. The DNA of the CDR3 is TGCGCCAGCAGCTTGGAGGGTCACGACACTGAAGCTTTCTTT. Protein sequence: CASSLEGHDTEAFF.

The chain employs TRBV18 and TRBJ1-2; TRBD1 agrees at 10 bases. The CDR3 length is 15 residues. V shed 1 base, J shed 6 bases, and the junction held 5 bases outside the gene matches. The germline V gene has CDR1 KGHSH and CDR2 LQKENI. CDR3 bases: TGTGCCAGCTCACCACGGGACAGGGGCTATGATGGCTACACCTTC. It specifies CASSPRDRGYDGYTF.